These T cell receptor beta chains were read from a single sample in a study of blood T cells in healthy people across ages. Each CDR3 protein gets one entry after TCRdb re-called the 5' RACE reads with MiXCR. The repertoire includes around 520,000 distinct CDR3 sequences, around a quarter of them detected once, and roughly 3.5% sits in the top ten. These data were also reused for a study on T cells of mothers and their children.

Sequences were obtained from blood. These receptors were taken from a boy aged 2 to 10 in good health. Each CDR3 is given with its conserved first and last residue. The D gene is left open where the match is weak. Some rows mark clone size as missing; the rest say once, few, many or name a class of expanded clone.

D,size,V,length,J,DNA,CDR3
.,.,TRBV15,17,TRBJ2-3,TGTGCCACCAGCGGCAGGCAAGGGGGAGGTAGCACAGATACGCAGTATTTT,CATSGRQGGGSTDTQYF
.,few,TRBV12-3/TRBV12-4,17,TRBJ2-5,TGTGCCAGCAGTTTTCGTGGTCCCAGGGTATCGCTAGAGACCCAGTACTTC,CASSFRGPRVSLETQYF
.,.,TRBV5-1,11,TRBJ1-2,TGCGCCAGCAGTAAGGGGAATGGCTACACCTTC,CASSKGNGYTF
.,many,TRBV12-3/TRBV12-4,13,TRBJ1-5,TGTGCCAGCAGTTTAAGTAGCAATCAGCCCCAGCATTTT,CASSLSSNQPQHF
.,few,TRBV27,13,TRBJ2-7,TGTGCCAGCAGTCCCCGGGGATGGAACGAGCAGTACTTC,CASSPRGWNEQYF
.,few,TRBV29-1,12,TRBJ1-1,TGCAGCGTCCGAAGAGGGAGAGCTGAAGCTTTCTTT,CSVRRGRAEAFF
TRBD2,few,TRBV9,14,TRBJ2-1,TGTGCCAGCAGCCCTGGACTAGCGCAGGATGAGCAGTTCTTC,CASSPGLAQDEQFF
.,few,TRBV19,15,TRBJ2-5,TGTGCCAGTAGTATGGGTTATAGTAGCCAAGAGACCCAGTACTTC,CASSMGYSSQETQYF
.,.,TRBV11-2,15,TRBJ2-1,TGTGCCAGCAGCGTCCGGGACCGAAATTACAATGAGCAGTTCTTC,CASSVRDRNYNEQFF
.,.,TRBV6-5,13,TRBJ1-2,TGTGCCACCTCAGAACTGTCCAACTATGGCTACACCTTC,CATSELSNYGYTF